The T cell receptor (beta chain) under discussion was sequenced for a study of metastatic and nonmetastatic thyroid tumors. Trimming took 0 bases from V and 9 from J; bases not matched to a gene: 16. In germline, CDR1 is DFQATT, CDR2 SNEGSKA (reference sequence). The CDR3 runs 18 residues. This clone ranks as medium-sized. What it binds is not known. None of the patients had undergone any treatment ahead of thyroid surgery. TCRdb called clones again from the PCR reads with MiXCR. Of about 24,000 clones in the sample, 20% to 30% are singletons; the top ten hold 12%. Study results and limitations: In both blood and tumor samples, TCR beta diversity was reported significantly higher for malignant than benign nodules.

The sequenced sample was tumor tissue. The origin of this receptor is a male donor with papillary thyroid cancer or a benign thyroid nodule (not recorded which). Some clones in this sample may be carry-over from other donors' samples. This chain joins TRBV20-1 and TRBJ1-6; 8 bases match TRBD1. In nucleotides, the CDR3 is TGCAGTGCTAGAGATGGTATCGTGGGGACAGGAGGTGGTTCACCCCTCCACTTT. It yields the protein CSARDGIVGTGGGSPLHF.